This T cell receptor (beta chain) originates from a study of shared clonotypes between healthy human individuals. In the case of this clone: The antigen remains unidentified.

Genomic DNA (from each subset) was split evenly across several immunoSEQ plates. Method: immunoSEQ multiplex PCR; TCRdb's copy keeps in-frame clones and lacks some. The table lists 2 million to 2.5 million clones, approximately 94% of them singletons, with around 0.13% in the top ten. A split of CD4+ cells into CD45RA+ naive and CD45RA-negative memory subsets was performed. Whole-study results and caveats: Some clonotypes were shared by all four sorted-subset donors, while others were not shared. The non-shared ones had lower generation probabilities than the shared ones.

The receptor's source is a man aged 18 to 30 in good health. Specimen: naive CD4+ T cells sorted from blood. The sample's subset: CD45RA+ positively selected.

This CDR3 is CASSEGRGPNYGYTF. Here the CDR3 DNA reads TGCGCCAGCAGTGAGGGCAGGGGGCCAAACTATGGCTACACCTTC. This chain links TRBV10-2 with TRBJ1-2, with 8 bases aligning to TRBD1. This CDR3 contains 15 residues. J lost 2 bases, V lost 2 bases, and 4 bases had no gene match. The germline V gene has CDR1 WSHSY and CDR2 SAAADI.